A selection of T cell receptor beta chains follows, all from one sample in a study of cytomegalovirus exposure and HLA in healthy donors. Sequencing used immunoSEQ multiplex PCR; TCRdb keeps in-frame clones, though not all of them. The table records approximately 150,000 clones, 79% of them present only once. The sequencing input was PBMCs. These receptors came from a man over 45 in good health and CMV-seropositive. Both conserved end residues are part of each CDR3. A D gene is named only where the DNA matches it firmly. Where a row states a size, it is once, few, many or the class of an expanded clone; other rows omit it.

clone_size j_call v_call d_call cdr3_nt cdr3_aa
- TRBJ2-7 TRBV2 TRBD1 TGTGCCAGCCGATCGACAGGGAGCTCCTACGAGCAGTACTTC CASRSTGSSYEQYF
- TRBJ1-2 TRBV5-4 - TGTGCCAGCAGCTTGATGGCAGGGGTTTACTATGGCTACACCTTC CASSLMAGVYYGYTF
- TRBJ2-7 TRBV11-2 - TGTGCCAGCAGCTTTGGACAGTTCTACGAGCAGTACTTC CASSFGQFYEQYF
- TRBJ1-1 TRBV6-5 - TGTGCCAGCAGCCCTCGGACAGCGACTGAAGCTTTCTTT CASSPRTATEAFF
- TRBJ2-7 TRBV4-2 TRBD2 TGTGCCAGCAGCCAAGATAGCGGGGACTCCTACGAGCAGTACTTC CASSQDSGDSYEQYF
once TRBJ1-5 TRBV6-5 TRBD1 TGTGCCAGCAGGCCAGGGGGCTCCAATCAGCCCCAGCATTTT CASRPGGSNQPQHF
- TRBJ2-5 TRBV6-5 - TGTGCCAGCAGTTACTCGACACGAGAGGGAGAGACCCAGTACTTC CASSYSTREGETQYF
few TRBJ1-1 TRBV6-5 - TGTGCCAGCAGTTACTCTCGGGGAGCCTTCACTGAAGCTTTCTTT CASSYSRGAFTEAFF
- TRBJ1-4 TRBV6-6 - TGTGCCAGCAGACACAGTGGTCTTTTGGAAAAACTGTTTTTT CASRHSGLLEKLFF
- TRBJ2-1 TRBV6-4 TRBD2 TGTGCCAGCAGTGACGGGACTAGCGGGAGTGAGCAGTTCTTC CASSDGTSGSEQFF
- TRBJ2-7 TRBV2 - TGTGCCAGCAGTGTATCAGGAGACAGGACCTACGAGCAGTACTTC CASSVSGDRTYEQYF
- TRBJ2-3 TRBV5-1 - TGCGCCAGCAGCTTGTCTCTCCCCACAGATACGCAGTATTTT CASSLSLPTDTQYF
once TRBJ2-1 TRBV11-3 - TGTGCCAGCAGCCACGGTGCAGCGAGCTCCTACAATGAGCAGTTCTTC CASSHGAASSYNEQFF
- TRBJ1-1 TRBV5-5 - TGTGCCAGCAGCTTGGAGGCCTACTACGACACTGAAGCTTTCTTT CASSLEAYYDTEAFF
few TRBJ2-1 TRBV11-1 - TGTGCCAGCAGCCCCGACAGGATCTCCTACAATGAGCAGTTCTTC CASSPDRISYNEQFF
- TRBJ1-1 TRBV9 TRBD1 TGTGCCAGCAGCGGGAAACAGGGGACCTACACTGAAGCTTTCTTT CASSGKQGTYTEAFF
- TRBJ1-1 TRBV6-5 - TGTGCCAGCAGTTCCCAACGAATCGTGGCCACTGAAGCTTTCTTT CASSSQRIVATEAFF
- TRBJ2-5 TRBV5-6 TRBD1 TGTGCCAGCAGCTCGAGACAGGGGTGGGGGGAGACCCAGTACTTC CASSSRQGWGETQYF
- TRBJ2-5 TRBV11-3 TRBD2 TGTGCCAGCAGCCCGGGACTAGCGGGCGACCAAGAGACCCAGTACTTC CASSPGLAGDQETQYF
- TRBJ1-3 TRBV6-1 - TGTGCCAGCAGTCCCCAAGCGATATCTGGAAACACCATATATTTT CASSPQAISGNTIYF
- TRBJ1-3 TRBV28 - TGTGCCAGCAGTTATATGAGCTCTGGAAACACCATATATTTT CASSYMSSGNTIYF
- TRBJ2-3 TRBV18 - TGTGCCAGCTCACCCCTATCGGGCGGGGAGTTTACAGATACGCAGTATTTT CASSPLSGGEFTDTQYF
- TRBJ2-1 TRBV12-5 - TGTGCTAGTGGTTTGCCACTACGGAGTGAGCAGTTCTTC CASGLPLRSEQFF
once TRBJ1-6 TRBV5-1 TRBD1 TGCGCCAGCAGCCTTGGACAGGGAGACTCACCCCTCCACTTT CASSLGQGDSPLHF
- TRBJ1-4 TRBV28 - TGTGCCAGCAGGGCTCGTGCAACTAATGAAAAACTGTTTTTT CASRARATNEKLFF
few TRBJ2-2 TRBV2 TRBD1 TGTGCCAGCAGTGCGACAGGGGAAGACACCGGGGAGCTGTTTTTT CASSATGEDTGELFF
- TRBJ2-1 TRBV28 - TGTGCCAGCAGTTTCTCTCGGTCTAGCGATTACAATGAGCAGTTCTTC CASSFSRSSDYNEQFF
- TRBJ1-1 TRBV4-1 TRBD1 TGCGCCAGCAACAAAGGGACAGGGGGGACTGAAGCTTTCTTT CASNKGTGGTEAFF
- TRBJ2-5 TRBV6-5 - TGTGCCAGCAGTTCGAGTTTCAAAGAGACCCAGTACTTC CASSSSFKETQYF
- TRBJ2-1 TRBV18 - TGTGCCAGCTCACCTAACAGGGTCAATGAGCAGTTCTTC CASSPNRVNEQFF
- TRBJ1-2 TRBV7-9 TRBD1 TGTTCCAGCAGCTCGAGACAGGGTCTGAATGGCTACACCTTC CSSSSRQGLNGYTF
- TRBJ1-1 TRBV18 TRBD1 TGTGCCAGCTCACTTCGGGACAGCCTAGAAGCTTTCTTT CASSLRDSLEAFF
- TRBJ2-5 TRBV7-2 TRBD1 TGTGCCAGCAGCCCCGACAGGGGGCCTCAAGAGACCCAGTACTTC CASSPDRGPQETQYF
- TRBJ2-7 TRBV4-2 TRBD2 TGTGCCAGCAGCCGGGGGACTAGCGAGAACTACGAGCAGTACTTC CASSRGTSENYEQYF
- TRBJ2-7 TRBV27 TRBD1 TGTGCCAGCAGTCTCCAGGGGACAGCCACTAACTATCGAGTCTCCTACGAGCAGTACTTC CASSLQGTATNYRVSYEQYF
few TRBJ2-1 TRBV5-6 - TGTGCCAGCAGCTTATGGCGGTACAATGAGCAGTTCTTC CASSLWRYNEQFF
- TRBJ2-7 TRBV11-2 - TGTGCCAGCAGCTTCCTAGTGGCGGCCTACGAGCAGTACTTC CASSFLVAAYEQYF
- TRBJ2-2 TRBV5-1 TRBD1 TGCGCCAGCAGGGTAACCGGGACAGGAAACACCGGGGAGCTGTTTTTT CASRVTGTGNTGELFF
- TRBJ1-2 TRBV5-5 - TGTGCCAGCGGACGGGAGAGGGGGGGCTATGGCTACACCTTC CASGRERGGYGYTF
- TRBJ2-1 TRBV7-9 - TGTGCCAGCAGCTTAGACTTCAATGAGCAGTTCTTC CASSLDFNEQFF
- TRBJ1-2 TRBV2 TRBD1 TGTGCCAGCAGGGGGACAGGGGGGGGTGGCTACACCTTC CASRGTGGGGYTF
- TRBJ2-7 TRBV15 - TGTGCCACCAGCGTGCGGACAGTCTCCTACGAGCAGTACTTC CATSVRTVSYEQYF
- TRBJ1-4 TRBV2 TRBD1 TGTGCCAGCAGCGGGACAGGGGCTGAAAAACTGTTTTTT CASSGTGAEKLFF
- TRBJ2-7 TRBV4-2 - TGTGCCAGCAGCCAAGACGGCAACAGGAATTCCTACGAGCAGTACTTC CASSQDGNRNSYEQYF
- TRBJ2-1 TRBV13 TRBD2 TGTGCCAGCAGCTTGGGCGGGACTAGTGTATACAATGAGCAGTTCTTC CASSLGGTSVYNEQFF
few TRBJ2-1 TRBV30 - TGTGCCTGGAGTGTACAGGCCGGGGGGCAGTTCTTC CAWSVQAGGQFF
- TRBJ1-3 TRBV7-8 - TGTGCCAGCAGCTTCCGACCAGGGTCGTCAGACACCATATATTTT CASSFRPGSSDTIYF
- TRBJ1-2 TRBV28 - TGTGCCAGCAGTTTACGGGGTGGCAATGGCTACACCTTC CASSLRGGNGYTF
once TRBJ1-1 TRBV4-1 - TGCGCCAGCAGCCACCCGATCGGAGGAGTGAACACTGAAGCTTTCTTT CASSHPIGGVNTEAFF
once TRBJ1-5 TRBV2 TRBD1 TGTGCCAGCAGGGGGGACAGGGGAAAGCAGCCCCAGCATTTT CASRGDRGKQPQHF
- TRBJ2-1 TRBV11-2 - TGTGCCAGCAGCTTATCCGTTTACCTCCGAGGCAATGAGCAGTTCTTC CASSLSVYLRGNEQFF
- TRBJ1-6 TRBV2 - TGTGCCAGCAGACAGGGCGGGAGCTCCTATAATTCACCCCTCCACTTT CASRQGGSSYNSPLHF
- TRBJ2-7 TRBV6-1 - TGTGCCAGCAGTGAAGACAGGGACGAGCAGTACTTC CASSEDRDEQYF
- TRBJ1-4 TRBV7-2 - TGTGCCAGCAGCCGTGAAAGGGGTGAAAAACTGTTTTTT CASSRERGEKLFF